The clone carrying this T cell receptor (beta chain) was recorded a few times. The sample belongs to a study of response to subunit inactivated influenza vaccine. TCRdb processed the RT-PCR reads anew with MiXCR; each CDR3 protein has one entry. In the table there are almost 250,000 distinct CDR3 sequences, 12% of which are singletons. Germline CDR1 is LGHNA and CDR2 is YNFKEQ. The CDR3 totals 17 residues. The trim removed 3 bases at V and 4 bases at J, leaving 13 bases unmatched. The sequencing used non-naive T cells sorted from PBMCs, collected approximately 15 days before vaccination. This TCR came from a man in his fifties or sixties who received an inactivated influenza vaccine. The genes are TRBV4-2 and TRBJ2-7, with 9 bases matching TRBD1. CDR3 loop: CASSQNRLGQGMYEQYF. The DNA for the CDR3 is TGTGCCAGCAGCCAGAACCGGTTGGGACAGGGTATGTACGAGCAGTACTTC.